This T cell receptor (beta chain) was sequenced in a study of neurological immune-mediated disorders. Study-wide results and caveats: The greatest TCR clonal expansion occurred in HTLV-1-associated myelopathy and the least in multiple sclerosis, which fell below healthy controls.

Synthesis of cDNA was accomplished via 5'RACE employing 10-nucleotide random UMIs. TCRdb recomputed calls from the 5' RACE reads with MiXCR, one row per CDR3 protein. This table has roughly 36,000 distinct CDR3 sequences, roughly an eighth appearing once. A total of 2 million PBMCs stored at -80 degrees C provided the unsorted libraries. This clonotype has ten or more counts. Its cognate antigen is unknown. The CDR3 consists of 12 residues. V was pared by 6 bases and J by 7 bases, with 11 bases between. The germline CDR1 and CDR2 sequences are KGHDR and SFDVKD. The specimen sequenced was PBMCs. The TCR comes from a woman between 50 and 59 years old with HTLV-1-associated myelopathy (HAM/TSP). The gene calls are TRBV24-1 and TRBJ1-1; D unresolved. The CDR3 reads CATSISGGEAFF. In DNA, the CDR3 is TGTGCCACCAGTATCTCGGGTGGTGAAGCTTTCTTT.